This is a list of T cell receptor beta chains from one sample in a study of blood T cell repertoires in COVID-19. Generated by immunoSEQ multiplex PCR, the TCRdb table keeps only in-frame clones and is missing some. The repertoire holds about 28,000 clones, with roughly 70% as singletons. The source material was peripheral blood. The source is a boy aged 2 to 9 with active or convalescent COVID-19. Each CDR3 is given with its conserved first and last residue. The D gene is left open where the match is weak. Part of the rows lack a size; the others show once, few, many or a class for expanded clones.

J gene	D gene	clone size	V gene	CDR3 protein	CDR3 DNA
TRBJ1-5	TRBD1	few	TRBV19	CASSPRDSYSNQPQHF	TGTGCCAGTAGTCCCCGGGACAGTTATAGCAATCAGCCCCAGCATTTT
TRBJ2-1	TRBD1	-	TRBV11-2	CASSPMGQGKKYNEQFF	TGTGCCAGCAGCCCTATGGGACAGGGAAAGAAGTACAATGAGCAGTTCTTC
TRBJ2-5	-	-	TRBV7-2	CASSLGGQSQTQYF	TGTGCCAGCAGCTTAGGGGGGCAGTCGCAGACCCAGTACTTC
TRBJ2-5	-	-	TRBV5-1	CASQFSGETQYF	TGCGCCAGCCAATTCTCGGGGGAGACCCAGTACTTC
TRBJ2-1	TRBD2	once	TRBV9	CASSVGSGGGGNNEQFF	TGTGCCAGCAGCGTAGGTTCAGGCGGCGGGGGAAACAATGAGCAGTTCTTC
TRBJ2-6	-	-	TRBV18	CASSPLSGSGANVLTF	TGTGCCAGCTCACCACTATCAGGGTCTGGGGCCAACGTCCTGACTTTC
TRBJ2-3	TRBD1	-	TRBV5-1	CASSPRGTARSTDTQYF	TGCGCCAGCAGCCCCCGTGGGACAGCTCGTAGCACAGATACGCAGTATTTT
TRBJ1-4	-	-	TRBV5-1	CASSPGGGLGEKLFF	TGCGCCAGCAGCCCCGGGGGAGGGTTAGGAGAAAAACTGTTTTTT
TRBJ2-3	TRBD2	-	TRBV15	CATSRERFSGRTSSTDTQYF	TGTGCCACCAGCAGAGAAAGGTTTAGCGGGAGGACAAGTAGCACAGATACGCAGTATTTT
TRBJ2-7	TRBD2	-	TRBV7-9	CASTPGTSGFYEQYF	TGTGCCAGCACCCCCGGGACTAGCGGGTTTTACGAGCAGTACTTC
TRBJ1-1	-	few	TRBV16	CASSQSAHPNTEAFF	TGTGCCAGCAGCCAATCTGCACACCCGAACACTGAAGCTTTCTTT
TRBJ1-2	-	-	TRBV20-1	CSAHRGMGYTF	TGCAGTGCGCACCGCGGCATGGGCTACACCTTC
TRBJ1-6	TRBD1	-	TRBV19	CASSPRQGEISPLHF	TGTGCCAGTAGTCCGAGACAGGGGGAAATATCACCCCTCCACTTT
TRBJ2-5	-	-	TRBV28	CASGLFQETQYF	TGTGCCAGCGGGCTTTTCCAAGAGACCCAGTACTTC
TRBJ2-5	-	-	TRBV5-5	CASSLTHGLATGETQYF	TGTGCCAGCAGCTTGACCCATGGACTGGCCACGGGCGAGACCCAGTACTTC
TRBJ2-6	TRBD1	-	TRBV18	CASSPLKTGSGANVLTF	TGTGCCAGCTCACCGTTGAAGACAGGGTCTGGGGCCAACGTCCTGACTTTC
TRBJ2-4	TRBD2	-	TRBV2	CASSDQRASGVQYF	TGTGCCAGCAGTGACCAGCGAGCTAGCGGGGTTCAGTACTTC
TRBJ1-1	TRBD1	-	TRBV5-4	CASRYSDRGYTEAFF	TGTGCCAGCAGGTATTCCGACAGGGGGTACACTGAAGCTTTCTTT
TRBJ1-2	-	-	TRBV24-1	CATSDLSNYGYTF	TGTGCCACCAGTGATTTGAGCAACTATGGCTACACCTTC
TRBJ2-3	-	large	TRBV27	CASSLLGPSFGSTDTQYF	TGTGCCAGCAGTTTACTAGGCCCATCCTTCGGCAGCACAGATACGCAGTATTTT
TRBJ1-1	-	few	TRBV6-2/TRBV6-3	CASSYGAWTNTEAFF	TGTGCCAGCAGTTACGGGGCCTGGACGAACACTGAAGCTTTCTTT
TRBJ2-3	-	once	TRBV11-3	CASSPFASTDTQYF	TGTGCCAGCAGCCCCTTCGCGAGCACAGATACGCAGTATTTT
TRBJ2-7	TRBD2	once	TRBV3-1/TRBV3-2	CASSQGAAGDQPYEQYF	TGTGCCAGCAGCCAAGGGGCGGCGGGAGACCAACCCTACGAGCAGTACTTC
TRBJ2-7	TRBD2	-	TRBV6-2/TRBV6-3	CASSVLGLVYEQYF	TGTGCCAGCAGCGTACTCGGACTAGTATACGAGCAGTACTTC
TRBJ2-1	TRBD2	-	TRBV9	CASSVGGGNVYNEQFF	TGTGCCAGCAGCGTAGGGGGAGGGAACGTCTACAATGAGCAGTTCTTC
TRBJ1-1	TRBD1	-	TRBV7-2	CASSTGQGMNTEAFF	TGTGCCAGCAGTACCGGACAGGGGATGAACACTGAAGCTTTCTTT
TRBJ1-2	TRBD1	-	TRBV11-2	CASRQGKGYTF	TGTGCCAGCAGACAGGGGAAGGGCTACACCTTC
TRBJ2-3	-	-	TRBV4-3	CASSQDPQLANPTQYF	TGCGCCAGCAGCCAAGACCCACAGCTAGCGAATCCGACGCAGTATTTT
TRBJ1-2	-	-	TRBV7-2	CASSVRGPDYGYTF	TGTGCCAGCAGCGTCAGGGGCCCGGACTATGGCTACACCTTC
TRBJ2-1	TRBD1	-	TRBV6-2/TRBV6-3	CASSSQGAPVYNEQFF	TGTGCCAGCAGTTCGCAGGGGGCCCCGGTTTACAATGAGCAGTTCTTC
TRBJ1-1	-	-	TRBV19	CASSGGGGLIEAFF	TGTGCCAGTAGTGGAGGGGGGGGCTTGATTGAAGCTTTCTTT
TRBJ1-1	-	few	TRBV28	CASSFDRWNTEAFF	TGTGCCAGCAGTTTTGACAGATGGAACACTGAAGCTTTCTTT
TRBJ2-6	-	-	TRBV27	CASSLRGGANVLTF	TGTGCCAGCAGCCTCCGAGGGGGGGCCAACGTCCTGACTTTC
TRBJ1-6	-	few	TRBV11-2	CASSRQPDNSPLHF	TGTGCCAGCAGCCGACAGCCAGATAATTCACCCCTCCACTTT
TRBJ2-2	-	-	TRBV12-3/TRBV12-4	CASNKQGTGELFF	TGTGCCAGCAACAAACAGGGCACCGGGGAGCTGTTTTTT
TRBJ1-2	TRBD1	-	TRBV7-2	CASSLPGTVYGYTF	TGTGCCAGCAGTTTGCCCGGGACAGTCTATGGCTACACCTTC
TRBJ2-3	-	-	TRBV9	CASSVEVADTQYF	TGTGCCAGCAGCGTAGAAGTAGCTGATACGCAGTATTTT
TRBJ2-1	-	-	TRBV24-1	CATAAQGKPYNEQFF	TGTGCCACCGCTGCACAGGGAAAACCCTACAATGAGCAGTTCTTC
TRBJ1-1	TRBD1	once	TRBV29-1	CSVKTGRNPEAFF	TGCAGCGTGAAGACAGGGCGGAATCCTGAAGCTTTCTTT
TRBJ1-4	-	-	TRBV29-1	CSVDEGVNEKLFF	TGCAGCGTTGACGAGGGGGTAAATGAAAAACTGTTTTTT
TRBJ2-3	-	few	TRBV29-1	CSVGGGTDTQYF	TGCAGCGTTGGGGGGGGCACAGATACGCAGTATTTT
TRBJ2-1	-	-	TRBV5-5	CASSLAIWGPLYNEQFF	TGTGCCAGCAGCTTGGCCATTTGGGGCCCCCTTTACAATGAGCAGTTCTTC
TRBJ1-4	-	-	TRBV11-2	CASSFPTGLGEKLFF	TGTGCCAGCAGCTTCCCGACAGGTCTGGGAGAAAAACTGTTTTTT
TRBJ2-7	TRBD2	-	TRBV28	CASRGLAVYEQYF	TGTGCCAGCAGGGGACTAGCGGTCTACGAGCAGTACTTC
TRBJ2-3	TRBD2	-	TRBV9	CASSVGTSGTDTQYF	TGTGCCAGCAGCGTAGGGACTAGCGGGACAGATACGCAGTATTTT
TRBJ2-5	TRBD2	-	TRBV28	CASYRRHPGQATSGKETQYF	TGTGCCAGTTACAGAAGACATCCGGGACAGGCTACTAGCGGGAAAGAGACCCAGTACTTC
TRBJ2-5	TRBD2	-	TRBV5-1	CASSSRTSGGAETQYF	TGCGCCAGCAGCTCTCGGACTAGCGGGGGGGCAGAGACCCAGTACTTC
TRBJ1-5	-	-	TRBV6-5	CASNRGIIRQPQHF	TGTGCCAGCAATAGGGGTATAATCCGTCAGCCCCAGCATTTT
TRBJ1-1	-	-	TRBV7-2	CASSLGRMNTEAFF	TGTGCCAGCAGCTTAGGGAGGATGAACACTGAAGCTTTCTTT
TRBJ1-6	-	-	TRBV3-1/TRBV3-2	CASSIGGGRKNSPLHF	TGTGCCAGCAGCATCGGGGGGGGAAGGAAGAATTCACCCCTCCACTTT
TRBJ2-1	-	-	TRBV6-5	CASSYVGGHGSEQFF	TGTGCCAGCAGTTACGTGGGGGGGCATGGGAGTGAGCAGTTCTTC
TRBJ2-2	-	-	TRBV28	CASSLLTGELFF	TGTGCCAGCAGTTTACTAACCGGGGAGCTGTTTTTT
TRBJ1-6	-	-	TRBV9	CASSLSPGPLHF	TGTGCCAGCAGCCTCTCTCCGGGACCCCTCCACTTT
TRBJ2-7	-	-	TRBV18	CASSRLTRNYEQYF	TGTGCCAGCTCTCGCCTGACTAGAAACTACGAGCAGTACTTC
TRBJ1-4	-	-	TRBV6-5	CASSYTVGEKLFF	TGTGCCAGCAGTTACACGGTCGGGGAAAAACTGTTTTTT